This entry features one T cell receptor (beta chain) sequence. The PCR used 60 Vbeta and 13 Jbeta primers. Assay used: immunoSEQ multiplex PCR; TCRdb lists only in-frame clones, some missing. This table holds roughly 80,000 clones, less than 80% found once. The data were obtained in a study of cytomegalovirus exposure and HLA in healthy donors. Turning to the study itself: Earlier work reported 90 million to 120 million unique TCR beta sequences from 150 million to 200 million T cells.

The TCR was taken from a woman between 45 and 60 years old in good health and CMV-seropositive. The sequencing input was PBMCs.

CDR3 coding DNA: TGTGCCAGCAGCTCCTCTAGCGTTGCAGATACGCAGTATTTT. Protein product: CASSSSSVADTQYF. V is TRBV11-2 and J is TRBJ2-3, with a tentative D call TRBD2 (6 bases). V lost 4 bases to trimming and J lost 4 bases, with 12 bases between them. CDR1 SGHAT and CDR2 FQNNGV come from the germline V gene. The CDR3 runs 14 residues. The full variable domain, in which reference TRBV11-2 and TRBJ2-3 provide the parts outside the CDR3, is EAGVAQSPRYKIIEKRQSVAFWCNPISGHATLYWYQQILGQGPKLLIQFQNNGVVDDSQLPKDRFSAERLKGVDSTLKIQPAKLEDSAVYLCASSSSSVADTQYFGPGTRLTVL.